In this sample, the clone carrying this TCR beta chain turned up many times. In terms of origin and age, donors were healthy Caucasian individuals from Russia aged about 6 to 90. This record comes from a study of blood T cells in healthy people across ages. The use of a sample-barcoded 5' primer and a J-beta primer mix characterized a second PCR of about 6 to 12 cycles. Every sample gave at least 3 million paired-end reads containing CDR3. TCRdb itself ran the 5' RACE reads through MiXCR, one entry per CDR3 protein. The table has about 810,000 distinct CDR3 sequences, 30% to 45% seen once; the top ten hold around 13%. Germline V gene lookup returns CDR1 SGHTA and CDR2 FQGNSA. The V end lost 5 bases, the J end lost 7 bases, and 17 bases lay between the germline ends. The CDR3 extends over 15 amino acids.

The sample comprised blood. This TCR was recovered from a man aged 18 to 29 in good health. The chain carries TRBV7-2 and TRBJ1-4, with D possibly TRBD1 on 5 matching bases. This CDR3 is CASSAQSGVGEKLFF. The CDR3 region has the DNA TGTGCCAGCAGCGCCCAATCGGGGGTTGGTGAAAAACTGTTTTTT.